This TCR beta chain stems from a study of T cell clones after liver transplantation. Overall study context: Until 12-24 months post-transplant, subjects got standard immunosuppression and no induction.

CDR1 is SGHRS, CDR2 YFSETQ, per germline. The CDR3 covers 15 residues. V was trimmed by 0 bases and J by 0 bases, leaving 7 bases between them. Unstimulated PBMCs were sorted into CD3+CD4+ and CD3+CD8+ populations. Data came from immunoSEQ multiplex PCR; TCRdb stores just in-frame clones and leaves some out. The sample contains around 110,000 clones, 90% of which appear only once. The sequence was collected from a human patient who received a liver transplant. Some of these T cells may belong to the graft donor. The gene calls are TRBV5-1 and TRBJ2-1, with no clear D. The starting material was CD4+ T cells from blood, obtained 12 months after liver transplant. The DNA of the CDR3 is TGCGCCAGCAGCTTGGAATCAGACTCCTACAATGAGCAGTTCTTC. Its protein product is CASSLESDSYNEQFF. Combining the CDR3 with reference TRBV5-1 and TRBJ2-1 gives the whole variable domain KAGVTQTPRYLIKTRGQQVTLSCSPISGHRSVSWYQQTPGQGLQFLFEYFSETQRNKGNFPGRFSGRQFSNSRSEMNVSTLELGDSALYLCASSLESDSYNEQFFGPGTRLTVL.